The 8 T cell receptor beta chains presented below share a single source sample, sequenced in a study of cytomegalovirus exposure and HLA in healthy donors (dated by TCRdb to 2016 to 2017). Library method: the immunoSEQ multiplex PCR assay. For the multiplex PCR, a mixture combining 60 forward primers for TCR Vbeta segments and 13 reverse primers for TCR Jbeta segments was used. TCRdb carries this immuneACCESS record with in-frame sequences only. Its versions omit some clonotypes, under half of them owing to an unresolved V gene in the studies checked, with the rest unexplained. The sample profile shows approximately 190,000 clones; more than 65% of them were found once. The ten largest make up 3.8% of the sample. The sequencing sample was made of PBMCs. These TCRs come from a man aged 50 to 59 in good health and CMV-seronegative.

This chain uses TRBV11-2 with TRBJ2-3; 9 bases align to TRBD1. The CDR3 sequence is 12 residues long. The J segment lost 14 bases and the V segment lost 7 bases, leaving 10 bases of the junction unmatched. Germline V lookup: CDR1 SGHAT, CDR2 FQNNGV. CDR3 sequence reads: CASNTGTGIPYF. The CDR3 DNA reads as TGTGCCAGCAACACCGGGACAGGGATTCCGTATTTT.

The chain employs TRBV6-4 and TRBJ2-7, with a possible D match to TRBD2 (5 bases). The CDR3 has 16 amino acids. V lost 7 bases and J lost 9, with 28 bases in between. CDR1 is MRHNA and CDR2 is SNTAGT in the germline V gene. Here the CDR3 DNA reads TGTGCCAGCACCGATTTGAAACCGGTTGCCTGGAGCGGGCAGTACTTC. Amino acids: CASTDLKPVAWSGQYF.

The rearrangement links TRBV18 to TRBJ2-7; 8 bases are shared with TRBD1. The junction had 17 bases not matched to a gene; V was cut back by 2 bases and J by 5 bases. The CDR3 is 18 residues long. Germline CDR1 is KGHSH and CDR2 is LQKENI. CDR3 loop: CASSPNVVKGQGLNEQYF. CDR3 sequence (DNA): TGTGCCAGCTCACCAAACGTGGTCAAAGGACAGGGACTCAACGAGCAGTACTTC.

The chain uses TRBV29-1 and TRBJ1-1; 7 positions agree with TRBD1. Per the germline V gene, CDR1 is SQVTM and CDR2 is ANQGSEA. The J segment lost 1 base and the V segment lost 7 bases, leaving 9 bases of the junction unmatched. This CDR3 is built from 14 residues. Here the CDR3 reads CSATGDVRNTEAFF. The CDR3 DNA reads TGCAGCGCCACAGGGGATGTGAGGAACACTGAAGCTTTCTTT.

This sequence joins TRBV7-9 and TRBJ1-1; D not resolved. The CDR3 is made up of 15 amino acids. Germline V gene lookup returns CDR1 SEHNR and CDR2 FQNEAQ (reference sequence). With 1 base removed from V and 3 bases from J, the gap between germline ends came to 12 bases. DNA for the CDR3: TGTGCCAGCAGCTTAGGTCTAGGTCTGGACACTGAAGCTTTCTTT. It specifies CASSLGLGLDTEAFF.

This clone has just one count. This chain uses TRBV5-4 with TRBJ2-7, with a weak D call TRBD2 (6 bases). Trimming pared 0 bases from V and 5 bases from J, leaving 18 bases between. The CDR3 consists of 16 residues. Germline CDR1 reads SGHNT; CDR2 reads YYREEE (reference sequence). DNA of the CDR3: TGTGCCAGCAGCTTGGGGCTAGTGGCGGGGTCGGACGAGCAGTACTTC. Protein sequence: CASSLGLVAGSDEQYF. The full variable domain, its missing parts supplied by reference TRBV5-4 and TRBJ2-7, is ETGVTQSPTHLIKTRGQQVTLRCSSQSGHNTVSWYQQALGQGPQFIFQYYREEENGRGNFPPRFSGLQFPNYSSELNVNALELDDSALYLCASSLGLVAGSDEQYFGPGTRLTVT.

CDR3 protein: CASSRGQGARSTEAFF. The CDR3 DNA is TGTGCCAGCAGCCGCGGACAGGGGGCGCGGAGCACTGAAGCTTTCTTT. The chain has TRBV5-6 and TRBJ1-1, with 11 bases fitting TRBD1. There are 16 residues in the CDR3. J gave up 4 bases and V 4 bases, and 9 bases lay outside the gene matches. CDR1 is SGHDT, CDR2 YYEEEE, per germline.

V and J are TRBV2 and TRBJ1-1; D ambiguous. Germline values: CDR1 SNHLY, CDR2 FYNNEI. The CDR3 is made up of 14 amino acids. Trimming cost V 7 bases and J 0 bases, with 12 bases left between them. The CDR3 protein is CASTGPYLNTEAFF. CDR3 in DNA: TGTGCCAGCACTGGGCCCTACTTGAACACTGAAGCTTTCTTT.